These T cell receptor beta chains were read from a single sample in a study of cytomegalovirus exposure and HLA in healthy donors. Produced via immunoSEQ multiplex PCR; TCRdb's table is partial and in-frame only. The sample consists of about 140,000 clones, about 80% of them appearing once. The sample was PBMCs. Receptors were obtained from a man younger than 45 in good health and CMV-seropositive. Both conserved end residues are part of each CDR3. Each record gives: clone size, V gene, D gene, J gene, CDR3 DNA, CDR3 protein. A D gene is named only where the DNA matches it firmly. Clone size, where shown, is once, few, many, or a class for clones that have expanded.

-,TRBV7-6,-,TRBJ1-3,TGTGCCAGCAGCCCCCCCCCGGGGGTTTCAAACACCATATATTTT,CASSPPPGVSNTIYF
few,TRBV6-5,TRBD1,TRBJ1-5,TGTGCCAGCAGCAGAGCTACAGGGGATCAGCCCCAGCATTTT,CASSRATGDQPQHF
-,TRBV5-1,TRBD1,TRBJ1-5,TGCGCCAGCAGCTTGGGTGGGACAGACAATCAGCCCCAGCATTTT,CASSLGGTDNQPQHF
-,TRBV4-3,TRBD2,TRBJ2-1,TGCGCCAGCAGCGAAGACATGGCGGGGGGATACAATGAGCAGTTCTTC,CASSEDMAGGYNEQFF
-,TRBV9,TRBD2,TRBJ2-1,TGTGCCAGCAGCGTAGGGCAGCGGGATTACAATGAGCAGTTCTTC,CASSVGQRDYNEQFF
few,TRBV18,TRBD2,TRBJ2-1,TGTGCCAGCTCACCACGAGCGGGAGGGCCTAATGAGCAGTTCTTC,CASSPRAGGPNEQFF
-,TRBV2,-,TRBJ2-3,TGTGCCAGCAGAGGGGACACCCTAAGCACAGATACGCAGTATTTT,CASRGDTLSTDTQYF
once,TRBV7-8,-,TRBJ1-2,TGTGCCAGCAGCATCTCACAAGTTATCTATGGCTACACCTTC,CASSISQVIYGYTF
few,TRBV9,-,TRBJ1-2,TGTGCCAGCAGCGCGGGTCCTAACTATGGCTACACCTTC,CASSAGPNYGYTF
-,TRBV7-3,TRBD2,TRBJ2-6,TGTGCCAGCAGCTTCGGGGGGGGAACCACTGGGGCCAACGTCCTGACTTTC,CASSFGGGTTGANVLTF
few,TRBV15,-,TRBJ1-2,TGTGCCACCAGCAGAGCGTCAGGGAATAACTATGGCTACACCTTC,CATSRASGNNYGYTF
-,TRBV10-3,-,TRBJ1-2,TGTGCCATCACCGAGGTACTTCCGAACTATGGCTACACCTTC,CAITEVLPNYGYTF
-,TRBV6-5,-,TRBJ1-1,TGTGCCAGCAGTTATACAAAAAACACTGAAGCTTTCTTT,CASSYTKNTEAFF
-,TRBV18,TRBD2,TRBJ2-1,TGTGCCAGCTCACCACCCGGGACTAGCGGCCTATACAATGAGCAGTTCTTC,CASSPPGTSGLYNEQFF
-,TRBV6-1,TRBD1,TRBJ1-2,TGTGCCAGCACCACGGGACAGGGTCGAGGCTATGGCTACACCTTC,CASTTGQGRGYGYTF
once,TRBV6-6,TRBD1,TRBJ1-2,TGTGCCAGCAGAATCACAGGGGGCAACTATGGCTACACCTTC,CASRITGGNYGYTF
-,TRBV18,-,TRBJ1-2,TGTGCCAGCCGACCGGGACACAACTATGGCTACACCTTC,CASRPGHNYGYTF
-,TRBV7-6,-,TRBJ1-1,TGTGCCAGCAGCTTTACGAGCTGGGGCGCTGAAGCTTTCTTT,CASSFTSWGAEAFF
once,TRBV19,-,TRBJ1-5,TGTGCCAGTAGTGGGGAGGGGCCCCAGCATTTT,CASSGEGPQHF
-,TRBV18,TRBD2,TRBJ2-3,TGTGCCAGCTCACCACCCCTAGCGGGGGTAATGGATACGCAGTATTTT,CASSPPLAGVMDTQYF
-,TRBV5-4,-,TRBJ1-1,TGTGCCAGCAGCTTGGCCGGGATGGGGAACACTGAAGCTTTCTTT,CASSLAGMGNTEAFF
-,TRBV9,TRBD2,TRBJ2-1,TGTGCCAGCAGCGGCGGACTAGCGGGAGAATGGGAGCAGTTCTTC,CASSGGLAGEWEQFF
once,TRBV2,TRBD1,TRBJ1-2,TGTGCCAGCAGTGAAGGGACAGGGACTTTGGGGGGCTACACCTTC,CASSEGTGTLGGYTF
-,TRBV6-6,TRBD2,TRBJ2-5,TGTGCCAGCAGTTACGGAGCGGGGGGCCGGGAGACCCAGTACTTC,CASSYGAGGRETQYF
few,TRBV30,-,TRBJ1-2,TGTGCCTGGAGTGTACTTGGCTATGGCTACACCTTC,CAWSVLGYGYTF
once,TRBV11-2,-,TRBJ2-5,TGTGCCAGCAGCCCCCGGGGGGCGGGAGAAAGGCAAGAGACCCAGTACTTC,CASSPRGAGERQETQYF
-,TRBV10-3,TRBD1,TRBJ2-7,TGTGCCATCAGTACGGACAGGGACGAGCAGTACTTC,CAISTDRDEQYF
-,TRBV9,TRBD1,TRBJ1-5,TGTGCCAGCACCAGAACAGGGGATGGCAATCAGCCCCAGCATTTT,CASTRTGDGNQPQHF
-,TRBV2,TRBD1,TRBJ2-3,TGTGCCAGCAGACCCGACAGGGGCAGCACAGATACGCAGTATTTT,CASRPDRGSTDTQYF
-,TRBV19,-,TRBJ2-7,TGTGCCAGTAGTAAAGGGAGGCTCGAATACGAGCAGTACTTC,CASSKGRLEYEQYF
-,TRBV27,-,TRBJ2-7,TGTGCCAGCACCCCTCCAGGGCGGTTCTACGAGCAGTACTTC,CASTPPGRFYEQYF
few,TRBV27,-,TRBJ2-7,TGTGCCAGCAGTTCCCCCCTAGTCGCGTACGAGCAGTACTTC,CASSSPLVAYEQYF
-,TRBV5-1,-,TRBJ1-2,TGCGCCAGCAGCTTGGCTATCTCAACCCTCTATGGCTACACCTTC,CASSLAISTLYGYTF
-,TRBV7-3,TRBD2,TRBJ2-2,TGTGCCAGCAGCTTCCGGGGGAGGGGTACCGGGGAGCTGTTTTTT,CASSFRGRGTGELFF
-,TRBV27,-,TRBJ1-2,TGTGCCAGCAGCCCGTCGGGTAACTATGGCTACACCTTC,CASSPSGNYGYTF
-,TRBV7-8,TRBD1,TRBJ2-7,TGTGCCAGCAGCTCCGGGCCTAGGACAGGGGAACACGAGCAGTACTTC,CASSSGPRTGEHEQYF
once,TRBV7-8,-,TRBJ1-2,TGTGCCAGCAGCTTACTGGACATTTATGGCTACACCTTC,CASSLLDIYGYTF
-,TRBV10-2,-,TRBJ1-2,TGCGCCAGTACCCAGGGAAACTATGGCTACACCTTC,CASTQGNYGYTF
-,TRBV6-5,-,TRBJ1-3,TGTGCCAGCAGTTACTCCGTGGCATCTGGAAACACCATATATTTT,CASSYSVASGNTIYF
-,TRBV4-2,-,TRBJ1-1,TGTGCCAGCAGCCATTCTTTCCGGGACTTAGAAGCTTTCTTT,CASSHSFRDLEAFF
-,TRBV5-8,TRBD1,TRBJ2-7,TGTGCCAGCAGCCTAGACAGGGGCCCCTACGAGCAGTACTTC,CASSLDRGPYEQYF
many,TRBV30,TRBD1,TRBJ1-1,TGTGCCCGAAGGACAGGGATCTCGAACACTGAAGCTTTCTTT,CARRTGISNTEAFF
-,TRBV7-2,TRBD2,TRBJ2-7,TGTGCCAGCAGCTTAGCTCTAGCGGGGGGCCGTTCCTACGAGCAGTACTTC,CASSLALAGGRSYEQYF
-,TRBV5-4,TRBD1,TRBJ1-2,TGTGCCAGCAGGGCGGGACAGGACAACTATGGCTACACCTTC,CASRAGQDNYGYTF
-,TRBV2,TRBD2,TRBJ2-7,TGTGCCAGCAGTGCGGAGAGCGGGGCCAGCTACGAGCAGTACTTC,CASSAESGASYEQYF
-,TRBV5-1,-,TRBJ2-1,TGCGCCAGCAGCCTCACTAGTGAGCAGTTCTTC,CASSLTSEQFF
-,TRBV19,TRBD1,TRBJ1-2,TGTGCCAGTAGTACGGGGACAGATTTCTATGGCTACACCTTC,CASSTGTDFYGYTF
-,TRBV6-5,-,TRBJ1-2,TGTGCCAGCAGTCCCCCGGGTAGGGCGGGTGGCTACACCTTC,CASSPPGRAGGYTF
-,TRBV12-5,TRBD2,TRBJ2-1,TGTGCTAGTGGTTTGTACTGGTTAAGCGGTACTAGCGGCCACAATGAGCAGTTCTTC,CASGLYWLSGTSGHNEQFF
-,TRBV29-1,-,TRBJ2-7,TGCAGCGTCGGAATCCGGGACACCGTCGGCGAGCAGTACTTC,CSVGIRDTVGEQYF
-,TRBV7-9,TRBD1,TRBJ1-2,TGTGCCAGCAGCAACCCCGGGGACAGGGTTGGCTACACCTTC,CASSNPGDRVGYTF
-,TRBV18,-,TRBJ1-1,TGTGCCAGCTCACCAGGACCCTCCACAGGGAGCAACACTGAAGCTTTCTTT,CASSPGPSTGSNTEAFF